Listed here are 20 T cell receptor beta chains from one sample, sequenced in a study of blood T cell repertoires in COVID-19. Using immunoSEQ multiplex PCR, the repertoire was profiled, and TCRdb retains in-frame clones only, with some absent. This table holds tens of thousands of clones, around 86% found once. The specimen was peripheral blood. Source of these receptors: a woman of 80 years or more with active or convalescent COVID-19.

This clone was observed once. V is TRBV29-1 and J is TRBJ2-2; the D gene is possibly TRBD2 (6 bases). V lost 4 bases to trimming and J lost 1 base, with 16 bases between them. The germline V gene encodes CDR1 SQVTM and CDR2 ANQGSEA. CDR3 length: 16 amino acids. Written as DNA, the CDR3 is TGCAGCGTTGGACGAGGCGGCGGGGTGAACACCGGGGAGCTGTTTTTT. Protein: CSVGRGGGVNTGELFF.

The chain carries TRBV15 and TRBJ2-5; 7 bases are a match to TRBD2. The germline V gene has CDR1 LNHNV and CDR2 YYDKDF (reference sequence). This CDR3 contains 17 residues. The V and J ends lost 0 bases and 2 bases, in that order; junction bases with no gene match: 9. The CDR3 is CATSRDSLLGGQETQYF. The CDR3 bases are TGTGCCACCAGCAGAGATTCTCTGTTGGGGGGGCAAGAGACCCAGTACTTC.

The chain is built from TRBV6-5 and TRBJ1-1, with 8 positions matching TRBD1. Germline V gene sequence: CDR1 MNHEY, CDR2 SVGAGI. V shed 6 bases and J 1 base; nucleotides not matched to a gene: 4. The CDR3 totals 14 residues. DNA for the CDR3: TGTGCCAGCAGCGCCGACAGGGGGAACACTGAAGCTTTCTTT. Its protein is CASSADRGNTEAFF.

This chain joins TRBV6-5 and TRBJ2-1; D is perhaps TRBD2 (5 bases). Germline V gives CDR1 MNHEY, CDR2 SVGAGI. The V gene lost 3 bases and the J gene lost 5 bases, with 8 bases spanning the gap. This CDR3 contains 13 residues. CDR3 residues: CASSYQRHNEQFF. In nucleotides, the CDR3 is TGTGCCAGCAGTTATCAGCGGCACAATGAGCAGTTCTTC.

The rearrangement links TRBV3-1 (or the pseudogene TRBV3-2) to TRBJ2-1; maybe TRBD2 (6 bases). This CDR3 is built from 16 residues. Trimming left V 4 bases short and J 1 base short, with 14 bases between. Germline values: CDR1 LGHDT, CDR2 YNNKEL (reference sequence). The CDR3 nucleotides are TGTGCCAGCAGCCCCGGACTAACAAGGTCCTACAATGAGCAGTTCTTC. Protein product: CASSPGLTRSYNEQFF.

The rearrangement uses TRBV6-1 and TRBJ1-5; 7 bases agree with TRBD1. This CDR3 comprises 14 residues. Trimming at V came to 1 base and at J to 11 bases, leaving 8 bases not matched to a gene. Germline assignment: CDR1 MNHNS and CDR2 SASEGT. The CDR3 nucleotides read TGTGCCAGCAGTGAAGGCTTGACAGGGAGGTCCCAGCATTTT. It codes for CASSEGLTGRSQHF.

The sample holds a few counts of this clone. The chain is built from TRBV12-5 and TRBJ1-1; D not resolved. The CDR3 has 12 amino acids. CDR1 and CDR2 from the germline V gene are LGHNT and FRNRAP. Trimming stripped 1 base from V and 11 bases from J, with 11 bases between. The chain's CDR3 is CASGLGVEVAFF. The CDR3 bases are TGTGCTAGTGGTTTGGGGGTGGAGGTGGCTTTCTTT.

The chain employs TRBV5-5 and TRBJ2-3; 15 bases match TRBD2. The CDR3 is 17 amino acids. CDR1 is SGHKS, CDR2 YYEKEE, per germline (reference sequence). Losses at the gene ends were 2 bases for V and 5 bases for J; bases not matched to a gene: 6. This CDR3 is CASSFLGTSGGRDTQYF. The CDR3 DNA is TGTGCCAGCAGCTTTTTAGGGACTAGCGGGGGGAGAGATACGCAGTATTTT.

The chain uses TRBV3-1 (or the pseudogene TRBV3-2) and TRBJ2-7, with 7 bases fitting TRBD2. Germline loops: CDR1 LGHDT, CDR2 YNNKEL (reference sequence). Germline trimming cut 0 bases from V and 1 base from J; bases unmatched to any gene: 3. This CDR3 contains 15 residues. CDR3: CASSQDASGSYEQYF. CDR3 DNA sequence: TGTGCCAGCAGCCAAGACGCTAGCGGTTCCTACGAGCAGTACTTC.

V is TRBV7-9 and J is TRBJ1-2; 7 bases line up with TRBD1. Per germline, CDR1 SEHNR and CDR2 FQNEAQ (reference sequence). The V and J ends lost 8 bases and 4 bases, in that order; junction bases with no gene match: 10. The CDR3 is made up of 14 amino acids. The CDR3 sequence: CASGLGQALYGYTF. CDR3 nucleotide sequence: TGTGCCAGCGGACTCGGACAGGCACTCTATGGCTACACCTTC.

This clone has more than one count but fewer than ten. V usage is TRBV3-1 (or the pseudogene TRBV3-2) and J usage is TRBJ1-1; D not resolved. V shed 4 bases and J shed 1 base, with 7 bases lying between them. CDR3 size: 13 residues. Germline V lookup: CDR1 LGHDT, CDR2 YNNKEL (reference sequence). This chain's CDR3 is CASSLGENTEAFF. For the CDR3, the DNA is TGTGCCAGCAGCCTCGGGGAGAACACTGAAGCTTTCTTT.

J is TRBJ2-7 and V is TRBV29-1; TRBD1 agrees at 8 bases. Trimming took 7 bases from V and 4 from J; bases not matched to a gene: 6. The CDR3 is 12 amino acids. The V gene's germline CDR1 is SQVTM and CDR2 ANQGSEA. CDR3 sequence (DNA): TGCAGCGCCTCGACAGGGGCGTACGAGCAGTACTTC. Protein: CSASTGAYEQYF.

The chain has TRBV6-5 and TRBJ2-6; D is undetermined. Germline CDR1 reads MNHEY; CDR2 reads SVGAGI. Trimming left V 1 base short and J 4 bases short, with 8 bases between. The CDR3 sequence is 15 residues long. The CDR3 sequence: CASSYFSAGANVLTF. CDR3 nucleotide sequence: TGTGCCAGCAGTTACTTTAGTGCCGGGGCCAACGTCCTGACTTTC.

The CDR3 DNA reads TGTGCCAGTAGTATGTGGGAGACGAAGGTAATAGGCTACACCTTC. This sequence encodes CASSMWETKVIGYTF. The rearrangement links TRBV19 to TRBJ1-2, with unresolved D. Trimming took 3 bases from V and 8 from J, leaving 19 bases between them. The CDR3 totals 15 residues. Germline CDR1 is LNHDA and CDR2 is SQIVND (reference sequence).

The chain carries TRBV28 and TRBJ1-2, with 8 positions matching TRBD1. The CDR3 runs to 16 residues. Trimming cost V 5 bases and J 2 bases; bases outside gene matches: 10. CDR1 is MDHEN, CDR2 SYDVKM, per germline. CDR3 DNA sequence: TGTGCCAGCAGTGCCCCCGGGTCAGGGGGCAACTATGGCTACACCTTC. Its protein is CASSAPGSGGNYGYTF.

DNA of the CDR3: TGTGCCAGCAGTTACGGGGGCCCTCTCAGCACAGATACGCAGTATTTT. It is translated as CASSYGGPLSTDTQYF. V and J are TRBV6-6 and TRBJ2-3, with D maybe TRBD1 (6 bases). Per the germline V gene, CDR1 is MNHNY and CDR2 is SVGAGI (reference sequence). The CDR3 is made up of 16 amino acids. The V and J ends lost 2 bases and 0 bases respectively, with 12 bases between them.

V gene TRBV18 combines with J gene TRBJ1-2; tentatively, D is TRBD1 (5 bases). The CDR3 has 14 amino acids. Trimming stripped 2 bases from V and 5 bases from J, with 12 bases between. Germline CDR1 and CDR2: KGHSH and LQKENI. The CDR3 DNA is TGTGCCAGCTCACCAGGGGTCGGGACTTATGGCTACACCTTC. This gives the protein CASSPGVGTYGYTF.

This chain's CDR3 is CASSYSAGRNEKLFF. DNA of the CDR3: TGTGCCAGCAGTTACTCCGCCGGGAGGAATGAAAAACTGTTTTTT. The chain joins TRBV6-5 to TRBJ1-4; no reliable D call. Germline V gene sequence: CDR1 MNHEY, CDR2 SVGAGI. V lost 0 bases, J lost 5 bases, and 10 bases lay in between. This CDR3 contains 15 residues.

V usage is TRBV5-4 and J usage is TRBJ1-6; D not resolved. The CDR3 length is 14 residues. V lost 1 base and J 5 bases, leaving 7 bases between the germline ends. Looked up from germline, CDR1 is SGHNT and CDR2 is YYREEE (reference sequence). The CDR3 DNA follows: TGTGCCAGCAGCTTGTTTCGGGATAATTCACCCCTCCACTTT. Translation: CASSLFRDNSPLHF.

The chain employs TRBV28 and TRBJ2-1; weak D call: TRBD2 (6 bases). The germline CDR1 and CDR2 sequences are MDHEN and SYDVKM. This CDR3 has 16 amino acids. V gave up 3 bases and J gave up 0 bases, with 12 bases separating them. In nucleotides, the CDR3 is TGTGCCAGCAGTTTGGCGGGATTTGACTCCTACAATGAGCAGTTCTTC. Its translation: CASSLAGFDSYNEQFF.